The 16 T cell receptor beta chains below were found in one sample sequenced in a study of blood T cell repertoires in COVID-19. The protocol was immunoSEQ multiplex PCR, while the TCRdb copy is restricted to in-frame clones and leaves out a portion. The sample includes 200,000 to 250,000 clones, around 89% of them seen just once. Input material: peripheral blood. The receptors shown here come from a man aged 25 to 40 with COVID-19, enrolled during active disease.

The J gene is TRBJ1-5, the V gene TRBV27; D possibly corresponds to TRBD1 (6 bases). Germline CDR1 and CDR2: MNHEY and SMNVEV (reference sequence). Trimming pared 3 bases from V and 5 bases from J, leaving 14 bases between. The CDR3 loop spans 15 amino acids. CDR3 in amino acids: CASSLVGGDYQPQHF. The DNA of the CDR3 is TGTGCCAGCAGTTTGGTAGGGGGGGACTATCAGCCCCAGCATTTT.

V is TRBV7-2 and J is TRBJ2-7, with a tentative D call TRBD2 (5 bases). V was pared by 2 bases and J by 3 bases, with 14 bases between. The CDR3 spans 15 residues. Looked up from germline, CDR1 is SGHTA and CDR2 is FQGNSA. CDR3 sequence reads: CASSLQSRGLYEQYF. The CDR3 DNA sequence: TGTGCCAGCAGCTTACAGTCTCGCGGACTCTACGAGCAGTACTTC.

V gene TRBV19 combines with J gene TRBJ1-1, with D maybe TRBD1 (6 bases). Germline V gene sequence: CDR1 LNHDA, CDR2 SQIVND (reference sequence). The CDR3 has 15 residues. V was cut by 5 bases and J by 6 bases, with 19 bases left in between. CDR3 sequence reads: CASSEGRGRRPEAFF. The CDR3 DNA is TGTGCCAGTAGTGAGGGCAGGGGCCGAAGACCTGAAGCTTTCTTT.

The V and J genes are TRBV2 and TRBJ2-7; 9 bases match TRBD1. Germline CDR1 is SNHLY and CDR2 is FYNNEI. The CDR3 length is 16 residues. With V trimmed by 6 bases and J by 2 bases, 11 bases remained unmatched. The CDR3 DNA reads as TGTGCCAGCAGCGTCTACGCGGGACAGGGCACCTACGAGCAGTACTTC. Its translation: CASSVYAGQGTYEQYF.

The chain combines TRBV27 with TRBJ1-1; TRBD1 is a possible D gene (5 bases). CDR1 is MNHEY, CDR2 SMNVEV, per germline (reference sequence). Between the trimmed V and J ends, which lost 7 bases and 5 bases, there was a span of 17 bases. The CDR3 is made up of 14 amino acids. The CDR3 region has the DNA TGTGCCAGCACCCTGAGGCAGGGATTAACTGAAGCTTTCTTT. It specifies CASTLRQGLTEAFF.

CDR3 sequence (DNA): TGTGCCACCAGGGGGGACTACTATGGCTACACCTTC. This translates into CATRGDYYGYTF. V gene TRBV25-1 combines with J gene TRBJ1-2, with 7 nucleotides matching TRBD1. The CDR3 length is 12 residues. CDR1 MGHDK and CDR2 SYGVNS come from the germline V gene. The V segment lost 10 bases and the J segment 3 bases; nucleotides outside the gene matches: 5.

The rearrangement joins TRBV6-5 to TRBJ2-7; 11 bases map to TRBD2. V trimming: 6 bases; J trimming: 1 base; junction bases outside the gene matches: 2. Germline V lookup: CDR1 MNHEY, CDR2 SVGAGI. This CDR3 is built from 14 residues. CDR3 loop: CASSRTSGSYEQYF. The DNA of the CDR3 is TGTGCCAGCAGCCGGACTAGCGGGTCCTACGAGCAGTACTTC.

This CDR3 is CASSEYGQGAISYTF. The CDR3 nucleotides read TGTGCCAGTAGCGAATACGGACAGGGCGCCATTAGCTACACCTTC. The V gene is TRBV19, the J gene TRBJ1-2; 8 positions agree with TRBD1. V lost 6 bases to trimming and J lost 9 bases; unmatched junction nucleotides: 15. CDR3 length: 15 residues. CDR1 and CDR2 (germline): LNHDA, SQIVND (reference sequence).

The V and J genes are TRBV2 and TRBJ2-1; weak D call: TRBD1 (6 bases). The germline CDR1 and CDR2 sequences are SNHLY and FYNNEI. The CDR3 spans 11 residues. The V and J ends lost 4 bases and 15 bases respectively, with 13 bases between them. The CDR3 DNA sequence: TGTGCCAGCAGTGCGAGGACAGCACGGTTCTTC. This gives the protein CASSARTARFF.

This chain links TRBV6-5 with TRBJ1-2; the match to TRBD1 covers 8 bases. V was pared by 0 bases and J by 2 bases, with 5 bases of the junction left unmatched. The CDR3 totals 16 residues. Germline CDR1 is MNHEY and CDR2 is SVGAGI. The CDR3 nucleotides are TGTGCCAGCAGTTACTCTACAGGGGGACGGAACTATGGCTACACCTTC. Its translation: CASSYSTGGRNYGYTF.

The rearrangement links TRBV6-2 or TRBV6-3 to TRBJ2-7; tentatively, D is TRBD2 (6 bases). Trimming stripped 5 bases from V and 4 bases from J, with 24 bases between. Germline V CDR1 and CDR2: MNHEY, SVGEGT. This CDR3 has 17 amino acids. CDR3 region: CASSKNRGNERKYEQYF. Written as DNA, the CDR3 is TGTGCCAGCAGTAAAAACCGGGGGAATGAAAGAAAATACGAGCAGTACTTC.

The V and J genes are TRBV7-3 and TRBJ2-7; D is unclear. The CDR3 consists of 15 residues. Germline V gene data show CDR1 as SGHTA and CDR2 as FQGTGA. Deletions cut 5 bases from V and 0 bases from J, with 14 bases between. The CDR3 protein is CASSRKTRSSYEQYF. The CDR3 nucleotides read TGTGCCAGCAGCAGGAAGACTCGGAGCTCCTACGAGCAGTACTTC.

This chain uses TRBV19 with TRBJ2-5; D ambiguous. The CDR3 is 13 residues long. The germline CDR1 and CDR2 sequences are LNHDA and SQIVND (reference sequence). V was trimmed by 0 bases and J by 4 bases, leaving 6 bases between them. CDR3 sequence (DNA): TGTGCCAGTAGTATAGAAAGGAGAGAGACCCAGTACTTC. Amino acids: CASSIERRETQYF.

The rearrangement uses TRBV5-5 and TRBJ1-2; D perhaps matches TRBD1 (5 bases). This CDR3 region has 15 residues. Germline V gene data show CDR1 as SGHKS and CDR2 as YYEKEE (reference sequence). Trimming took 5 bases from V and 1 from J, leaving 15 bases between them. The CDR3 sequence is CASRPTDFLNYGYTF. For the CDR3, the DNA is TGTGCCAGCAGACCGACAGACTTCCTTAACTATGGCTACACCTTC. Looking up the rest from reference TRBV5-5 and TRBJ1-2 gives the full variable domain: DAGVTQSPTHLIKTRGQQVTLRCSPISGHKSVSWYQQVLGQGPQFIFQYYEKEERGRGNFPDRFSARQFPNYSSELNVNALLLGDSALYLCASRPTDFLNYGYTFGSGTRLTVV.

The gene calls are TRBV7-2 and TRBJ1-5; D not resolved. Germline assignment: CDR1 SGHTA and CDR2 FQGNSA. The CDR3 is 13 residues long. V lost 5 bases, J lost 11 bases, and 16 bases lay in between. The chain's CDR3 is CASSQASGLSQHF. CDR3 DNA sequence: TGTGCCAGCAGCCAGGCGTCCGGCCTTTCCCAGCATTTT.

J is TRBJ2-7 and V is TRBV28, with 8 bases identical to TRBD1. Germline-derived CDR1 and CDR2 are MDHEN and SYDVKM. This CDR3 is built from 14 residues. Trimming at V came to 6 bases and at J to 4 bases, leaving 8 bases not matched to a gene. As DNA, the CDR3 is TGTGCCAGCAGCCCGGGACAGGTAATTTACGAGCAGTACTTC. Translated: CASSPGQVIYEQYF.